This is a list of T cell receptor beta chains from one sample in a study of identical twins. TCRdb reanalysed the 5' RACE reads using MiXCR and keeps one entry per CDR3 protein. The sample consists of under 250,000 distinct CDR3 sequences, over 8% of them appearing once. Specimen: memory (CD45RO+) T cells sorted from blood. Receptors originate from a woman aged 18-35 years in good health. Each CDR3 is given with its conserved first and last residue.

J gene: TRBJ2-7
V gene: TRBV10-2
CDR3 protein: CASKGLAGSIYEQYF

J gene: TRBJ2-7
V gene: TRBV27
CDR3 protein: CASPRPGQGAIEQYF

J gene: TRBJ2-1
V gene: TRBV6-2/TRBV6-3
CDR3 protein: CASRPLRGAYNEQFF

J gene: TRBJ2-7
V gene: TRBV3-1
CDR3 protein: CASSFRGPTYEQYF

J gene: TRBJ1-1
V gene: TRBV20-1
CDR3 protein: CSALPPGQERAFF

J gene: TRBJ2-1
V gene: TRBV15
CDR3 protein: CATSRGITRSSYNEQFF

J gene: TRBJ2-5
V gene: TRBV4-3
CDR3 protein: CASSQDTEVETQYF

J gene: TRBJ2-4
V gene: TRBV7-8
CDR3 protein: CASSLVLSTGKNIQYF

J gene: TRBJ1-1
V gene: TRBV6-6
CDR3 protein: CASSMYTEAFF

J gene: TRBJ1-2
V gene: TRBV3-1
CDR3 protein: CASRAQGSDGYTF

J gene: TRBJ2-7
V gene: TRBV5-1
CDR3 protein: CASSIAPGRNYEQYF

J gene: TRBJ2-7
V gene: TRBV7-9
CDR3 protein: CASSSMFPPYEQYF

J gene: TRBJ2-7
V gene: TRBV7-8
CDR3 protein: CASSLGDFLSYEQYF

J gene: TRBJ2-1
V gene: TRBV20-1
CDR3 protein: CSANGEGDYNEQFF

J gene: TRBJ2-5
V gene: TRBV5-4
CDR3 protein: CASSSPQTGEETQYF

J gene: TRBJ1-1
V gene: TRBV20-1
CDR3 protein: CSARPGGNTEAFF

J gene: TRBJ2-7
V gene: TRBV20-1
CDR3 protein: CSAVTTSGSYEQYF

J gene: TRBJ2-3
V gene: TRBV6-4
CDR3 protein: CASSGSGGTDTQYF

J gene: TRBJ2-1
V gene: TRBV29-1
CDR3 protein: CSVGDSSSYNEQFF

J gene: TRBJ2-1
V gene: TRBV20-1
CDR3 protein: CSARGNGGVEQFF

J gene: TRBJ2-1
V gene: TRBV7-2
CDR3 protein: CASSPGANRVGYNEQFF

J gene: TRBJ2-3
V gene: TRBV6-2/TRBV6-3
CDR3 protein: CASSRLPSNTNTQYF

J gene: TRBJ2-3
V gene: TRBV11-1
CDR3 protein: CASSYGDRIQYF

J gene: TRBJ1-3
V gene: TRBV28
CDR3 protein: CASTTTGGPRNTIYF

J gene: TRBJ2-5
V gene: TRBV6-5
CDR3 protein: CASRSPQETQYF

J gene: TRBJ2-5
V gene: TRBV2
CDR3 protein: CASRKGLAGGLQETQYF

J gene: TRBJ2-1
V gene: TRBV6-6
CDR3 protein: CASSNRGNEQFF

J gene: TRBJ2-3
V gene: TRBV10-2
CDR3 protein: CASNPTISSTDTQYF

J gene: TRBJ2-6
V gene: TRBV4-3
CDR3 protein: CASSQDAGAGANVLTF

J gene: TRBJ2-2
V gene: TRBV20-1
CDR3 protein: CSATGRQGRSQSDYTGELFF

J gene: TRBJ2-1
V gene: TRBV5-4
CDR3 protein: CASSLAGLAGRDEQFF

J gene: TRBJ2-3
V gene: TRBV7-3
CDR3 protein: CASSLGLGGTDTQYF

J gene: TRBJ2-5
V gene: TRBV14
CDR3 protein: CASSQAVWGTQYF

J gene: TRBJ2-2
V gene: TRBV12-3/TRBV12-4
CDR3 protein: CTIRLPDTGTRFTGELFF

J gene: TRBJ1-5
V gene: TRBV5-6
CDR3 protein: CASSSAGRNQPQHF

J gene: TRBJ1-2
V gene: TRBV6-2/TRBV6-3
CDR3 protein: CASTTRGGRGLGYTF

J gene: TRBJ2-7
V gene: TRBV29-1
CDR3 protein: CSADYRGSYEQYF

J gene: TRBJ2-1
V gene: TRBV5-1
CDR3 protein: CASSFGSGGYNEQFF

J gene: TRBJ1-6
V gene: TRBV5-1
CDR3 protein: CASSPQGSTNSPLHF

J gene: TRBJ2-7
V gene: TRBV5-1
CDR3 protein: CASSSGQGIGEQYF

J gene: TRBJ2-3
V gene: TRBV20-1
CDR3 protein: CSARDSERGYTDTQYF

J gene: TRBJ2-3
V gene: TRBV30
CDR3 protein: CAWRYSGLDTQYF

J gene: TRBJ2-3
V gene: TRBV7-7
CDR3 protein: CASSRGTSTDTQYF